This T cell receptor (beta chain) came from a study of PD-1 blockade in mismatch repair-deficient tumors. Libraries were prepared by immunoSEQ multiplex PCR; TCRdb keeps only in-frame clonotypes and omits some of them. Of about 14,000 clones in the sample, roughly 80% were seen once. Time point noted: approximately 10-day in vitro stimulation with candidate neoantigen peptide 4. This CDR3 is 13 amino acids long. CDR1 MGHDK and CDR2 SYGVNS come from the germline V gene. The V and J ends lost 5 bases and 5 bases respectively, with 13 bases between them. This clone was picked up one time. Its specificity is unknown.

Sample: cells cultured in vitro, taken from a patient treated with pembrolizumab. The chain couples TRBV25-1 to TRBJ2-7; D possibly corresponds to TRBD1 (6 bases). This receptor was identified in an adult with mismatch repair-deficient cancer. The CDR3 bases are TGTGCCAGCAGTCGCAGGGGCGGACACGAGCAGTACTTC. It yields the protein CASSRRGGHEQYF.